This T cell receptor (beta chain) was sequenced during a study of blood T cell repertoires in COVID-19. Looking at the study overall: The origin of the acute and convalescent COVID-19 samples was the United States, Italy and Spain. Nucleic acid was either cDNA or gDNA, and it came from T cells, B-cell-depleted T cells, or PBMCs.

Per the study methods: Counts of nucleated cells, estimated from reference gene primer amplification, were obtained. The data were produced by immunoSEQ multiplex PCR, yet TCRdb's version contains in-frame clones alone and is incomplete. V and J calls and clone size are copied from that table; D and trimming were computed from the DNA. The repertoire includes approximately 300,000 clones, around four fifths of them detected once, and approximately 3.8% sits in the top ten. The germline gives CDR1 SGHTA, CDR2 FQGTGA. There are 14 residues in the CDR3. The ends were cut back, 5 bases at V and 1 base at J, with 11 bases in the middle.

The sequenced material came from peripheral blood. This clonotype originated in a woman in her forties or fifties with active or convalescent COVID-19. The chain employs TRBV7-3 and TRBJ1-1, with a weak D call TRBD1 (6 bases). As DNA, the CDR3 is TGTGCCAGCAGCCCTACAGGGTGGAACACTGAAGCTTTCTTT. Translated, it gives CASSPTGWNTEAFF.